Below, 11 T cell receptor beta chains from the same sample are listed, as sequenced in a study of control samples from healthy donors and cancer patients. Profiling relied on immunoSEQ multiplex PCR, and the TCRdb table lists in-frame clones only, not all of them. The data contain about 110,000 clones, approximately 82% of them seen just once; the ten biggest clones take up under 8.5%. Source material: blood. These receptors all come from a young man in good health.

The V call is TRBV19, the J call TRBJ2-2; D remains unclear. CDR1 and CDR2 from the germline V gene are LNHDA and SQIVND (reference sequence). V was cut by 3 bases and J by 6 bases, with 8 bases left in between. This CDR3 has 13 amino acids. In nucleotides, the CDR3 is TGTGCCAGTAGTATGAGCTTACCCGGGGAGCTGTTTTTT. Residues: CASSMSLPGELFF.

This clone is a singleton in its sample. The V call is TRBV14, the J call TRBJ2-6; D is ambiguous. This CDR3 region has 17 residues. Trimming shortened V by 0 bases and J by 0 bases, and 9 bases separated the two germline ends. The V gene's germline CDR1 is SGHDN and CDR2 FVKESK. The chain's CDR3 is CASSQDPINSGANVLTF. CDR3 sequence (DNA): TGTGCCAGCAGCCAAGATCCAATCAACTCTGGGGCCAACGTCCTGACTTTC.

V and J are TRBV5-1 and TRBJ2-3; D remains ambiguous. Germline CDR1 SGHRS, CDR2 YFSETQ. The germline V and J ends were trimmed by 5 bases and 0 bases, with 1 base remaining between them. The length of the CDR3 is 11 residues. The DNA for the CDR3 is TGCGCCAGCAGAAGCACAGATACGCAGTATTTT. Translation: CASRSTDTQYF.

The rearrangement links TRBV6-5 to TRBJ1-4; 8 nucleotides line up with TRBD1. Germline assignment: CDR1 MNHEY and CDR2 SVGAGI. The length of the CDR3 is 14 residues. Trimming at V came to 6 bases and at J to 8 bases, leaving 8 bases not matched to a gene. The CDR3 DNA reads as TGTGCCAGCAGACAGACAGGGGCGGGAGAAAAACTGTTTTTT. Its protein product is CASRQTGAGEKLFF.

This clone was seen more than once but under ten times. The CDR3: CASSPAGTGVNGYTF. In DNA, the CDR3 is TGTGCCAGCTCACCGGCGGGGACAGGGGTAAATGGCTACACCTTC. The J gene is TRBJ1-2, the V gene TRBV18; 10 bases line up with TRBD1. CDR3 length: 15 amino acids. Germline values: CDR1 KGHSH, CDR2 LQKENI. J was trimmed by 6 bases and V by 3 bases; bases with no gene match: 7.

The rearrangement links TRBV18 to TRBJ2-5, with D hard to call. Trimming took off 2 bases at V and 2 bases at J, with 9 bases between the two ends. CDR3 length equals 14 residues. Germline-derived CDR1 and CDR2 are KGHSH and LQKENI. For the CDR3, the DNA is TGTGCCAGCTCACCAGAAGGTCGACAAGAGACCCAGTACTTC. As protein: CASSPEGRQETQYF.

The chain couples TRBV3-1 (or the pseudogene TRBV3-2) to TRBJ2-2; perhaps TRBD2 as D (7 bases). The V gene lost 0 bases and the J gene lost 5 bases, with 22 bases spanning the gap. The germline gives CDR1 LGHDT, CDR2 YNNKEL (reference sequence). CDR3 length: 19 amino acids. The CDR3 bases are TGTGCCAGCAGCCAAGATCCCCCCACGGGGGGCCTACCTACCGGGGAGCTGTTTTTT. Translating gives CASSQDPPTGGLPTGELFF.

This chain uses TRBV18 with TRBJ1-2; D is undetermined. This CDR3 is 15 amino acids long. The germline V and J ends were trimmed by 0 bases and 6 bases, with 14 bases remaining between them. Per germline, CDR1 KGHSH and CDR2 LQKENI. The CDR3 loop reads CASSPPSTVADGYTF. CDR3 coding DNA: TGTGCCAGCTCACCACCGTCGACCGTTGCGGATGGCTACACCTTC.

CDR3 DNA sequence: TGTGCCAGCAGCCGACGCGGCTCTAGCACAGATACGCAGTATTTT. Translating it yields CASSRRGSSTDTQYF. This rearrangement joins TRBV6-5 to TRBJ2-3; no definite D call. Trimming cost V 6 bases and J 0 bases, with 13 bases left between them. CDR1 and CDR2 from the germline V gene are MNHEY and SVGAGI. The CDR3 contains 15 residues.

This clone has only a few counts. The J gene is TRBJ1-6, the V gene TRBV30; unclear D gene. CDR1 is GTSNPN, CDR2 SVGIG, per germline (reference sequence). The CDR3 totals 17 residues. Trimming took off 2 bases at V and 0 bases at J, with 14 bases between the two ends. For the CDR3, the DNA is TGTGCCTGGAGTTTAACTGTCGGGAGCTCCTATAATTCACCCCTCCACTTT. Residues: CAWSLTVGSSYNSPLHF.

The chain uses TRBV9 and TRBJ1-2; unclear D gene. The length of the CDR3 is 11 residues. Trimming removed 3 bases at V and 8 bases at J, with 8 bases between. The germline CDR1 and CDR2 sequences are SGDLS and YYNGEE. The CDR3 DNA sequence: TGTGCCAGCAGCGCCTTAAAAGGCTACACCTTC. Protein product: CASSALKGYTF.